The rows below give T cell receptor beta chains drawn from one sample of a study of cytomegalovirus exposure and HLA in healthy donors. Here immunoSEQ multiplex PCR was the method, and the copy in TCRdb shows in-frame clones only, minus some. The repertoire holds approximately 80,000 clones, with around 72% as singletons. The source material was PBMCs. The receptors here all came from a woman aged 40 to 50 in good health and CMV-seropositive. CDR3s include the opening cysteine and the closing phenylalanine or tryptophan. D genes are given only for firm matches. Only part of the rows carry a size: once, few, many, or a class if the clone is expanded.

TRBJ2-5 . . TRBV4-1 TGCGCCAGCAGCCAGGTCGGTAGGGGCCCACTCCAAGAGACCCAGTACTTC CASSQVGRGPLQETQYF
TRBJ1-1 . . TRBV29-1 TGCAGCGTCCAAGGGGCAATGAACACTGAAGCTTTCTTT CSVQGAMNTEAFF
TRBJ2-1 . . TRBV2 TGTGCCAGCAGTCTTGAACACCACAATGAGCAGTTCTTC CASSLEHHNEQFF
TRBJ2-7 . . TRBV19 TGTGCCAGTAGTATATTCGGGGGAGTGCAGTACTTC CASSIFGGVQYF
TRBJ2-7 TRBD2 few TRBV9 TGTGCCAGCAGCGAAGAGCTGGGCGGGGGAATGAGGGAGCAGTACTTC CASSEELGGGMREQYF
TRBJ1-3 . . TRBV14 TGTGCCAGCAGCCTTGGAGGCCTTACACGAAACACCATATATTTT CASSLGGLTRNTIYF
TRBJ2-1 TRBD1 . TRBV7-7 TGTGCTAGCAGCCTTGACAGGGACTCCTACAATGAGCAGTTCTTC CASSLDRDSYNEQFF
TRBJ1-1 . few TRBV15 TGTGCCACCAGCAGAGAACAGGTTTCGATAACTGAAGCTTTCTTT CATSREQVSITEAFF
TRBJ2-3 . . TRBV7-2 TGTGCCAGCAGCTTACGTCCGAGCACAGATACGCAGTATTTT CASSLRPSTDTQYF
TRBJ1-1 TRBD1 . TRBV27 TGTGCCAGCAGTTCCCAGGGGGCGGACGACACTGAAGCTTTCTTT CASSSQGADDTEAFF
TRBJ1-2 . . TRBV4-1 TGCGCCAGCAGCCAAAGAGACTACAGGGACCCCCCCTATGGCTACACCTTC CASSQRDYRDPPYGYTF
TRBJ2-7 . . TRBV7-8 TGTGCCAGCAGCTTCGGTAGCGGCGCCTACGAGCAGTACTTC CASSFGSGAYEQYF
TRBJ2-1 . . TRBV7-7 TGTGCCAGCAGCTTAATCGGGGAGACCAATGAGCAGTTCTTC CASSLIGETNEQFF
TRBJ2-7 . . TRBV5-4 TGTGCCAGCAGCTTGGCTTCTTTATCCTACGAGCAGTACTTC CASSLASLSYEQYF
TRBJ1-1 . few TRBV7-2 TGTGCCAGCAGCTTAGCCCAGTTGAACACTGAAGCTTTCTTT CASSLAQLNTEAFF